This TCR beta chain emerged from a study of identical twins. The table lists this clonotype with many counts. Antigen unknown. Whole-study findings and limits: Findings came from cross-sectional statistics, without long-term follow-up of donors. It was out-of-frame TCR alpha sharing in monozygotic twins that models underestimated. Beta out-of-frame sequences displayed a weaker excess of sharing between twins.

Unique molecular identifiers were present on the cDNA, which also gained a universal primer site by template switching. Via MiXCR, TCRdb re-called the 5' RACE reads, giving one row per CDR3 protein. The profile covers 640,000 or so distinct CDR3 sequences, with 6% to 6.5% appearing a single time and approximately 2% taken by the ten largest. Germline-derived CDR1 and CDR2 are MNHEY and SMNVEV (reference sequence). The CDR3 consists of 14 residues. V lost 5 bases, J lost 2 bases, and 12 bases lay in between. This receptor was identified in a man younger than 35 in good health. The sequenced sample consisted of naive T cells sorted from blood. The chain links TRBV27 to TRBJ2-5; D is ambiguous. CDR3 DNA sequence: TGTGCCAGCAGTCCTCCTGATCTGCAAGAGACCCAGTACTTC. Translating it yields CASSPPDLQETQYF.